The 19 T cell receptor beta chains in this list originate from one sample, sequenced in a study of cytomegalovirus exposure and HLA in healthy donors. PCR involved 60 Vbeta and 13 Jbeta primers. TCRdb's copy holds only in-frame clones and misses some; the assay was immunoSEQ multiplex PCR. This sample's clone table lists approximately 50,000 clones. Sequencing input: PBMCs. These receptors came from a man younger than 35 in good health and CMV-seropositive.

V usage is TRBV5-1 and J usage is TRBJ2-1; the D is unclear. The V gene lost 0 bases and the J gene lost 0 bases, with 7 bases spanning the gap. Germline V gene data show CDR1 as SGHRS and CDR2 as YFSETQ. This CDR3 has 15 amino acids. The CDR3, as DNA: TGCGCCAGCAGCTTGGCTCCGAGCTCCTACAATGAGCAGTTCTTC. Translated: CASSLAPSSYNEQFF.

The chain recombines TRBV2 with TRBJ2-3; 9 bases are shared with TRBD1. Looked up from germline, CDR1 is SNHLY and CDR2 is FYNNEI. The J segment lost 3 bases and the V segment lost 7 bases, leaving 5 bases of the junction unmatched. This CDR3 comprises 14 residues. This chain's CDR3 is CASTTGQGTDTQYF. The CDR3 DNA reads as TGTGCCAGCACCACAGGACAGGGGACAGATACGCAGTATTTT.

CDR3 nucleotides: TGTGCCAGCAGTGAAAGAAAAGGGACAGGGCAGCCCCAGCATTTT. It translates to CASSERKGTGQPQHF. V is TRBV2 and J is TRBJ1-5; 9 bases align to TRBD1. The germline gives CDR1 SNHLY, CDR2 FYNNEI. V shed 2 bases, J shed 7 bases, and the junction held 6 bases outside the gene matches. The CDR3 is 15 residues long.

V is TRBV7-9 and J is TRBJ2-7; D perhaps matches TRBD1 (6 bases). V dropped 6 bases and J dropped 1 base, with 10 bases sitting between them. This CDR3 has 13 residues. Germline-derived CDR1 and CDR2 are SEHNR and FQNEAQ (reference sequence). CDR3 amino acids: CASSPGTSYEQYF. Here the CDR3 DNA reads TGTGCCAGCAGTCCCGGGACATCCTACGAGCAGTACTTC. Combining the CDR3 with reference TRBV7-9 and TRBJ2-7 gives the whole variable domain DTGVSQNPRHKITKRGQNVTFRCDPISEHNRLYWYRQTLGQGPEFLTYFQNEAQLEKSRLLSDRFSAERPKGSFSTLEIQRTEQGDSAMYLCASSPGTSYEQYFGPGTRLTVT.

The chain is built from TRBV27 and TRBJ1-5; D possibly corresponds to TRBD1 (5 bases). CDR1 is MNHEY and CDR2 is SMNVEV in the germline V gene (reference sequence). The CDR3 is 15 residues long. The V gene lost 5 bases and the J gene lost 6 bases, with 17 bases spanning the gap. This CDR3 reads CASSTGTGGGQPQHF. CDR3 in DNA: TGTGCCAGCAGTACCGGGACGGGAGGTGGTCAGCCCCAGCATTTT.

The chain couples TRBV5-1 to TRBJ2-2; the D gene is possibly TRBD1 (6 bases). Per germline, CDR1 SGHRS and CDR2 YFSETQ. The CDR3 loop spans 15 amino acids. The V gene lost 4 bases and the J gene lost 1 base, with 11 bases spanning the gap. CDR3 nucleotide sequence: TGCGCCAGCAGCCGCCAGGACAGGAACACCGGGGAGCTGTTTTTT. This gives the protein CASSRQDRNTGELFF.

This rearrangement joins TRBV21-1 to TRBJ2-5; no DNA check was done on the table's D call, TRBD1. TRBV21-1 represents a pseudogene. This CDR3 comprises 15 residues. CDR3 loop: CASSNGQGGRETQYF. Here the CDR3 DNA reads TGTGCCAGCAGCAATGGACAGGGAGGTCGAGAGACCCAGTACTTC.

The rearrangement links TRBV5-6 to TRBJ2-5; tentatively, D is TRBD2 (5 bases). CDR1 and CDR2 from the germline V gene are SGHDT and YYEEEE. The CDR3 extends over 13 amino acids. V shed 2 bases and J shed 5 bases, with 10 bases lying between them. The CDR3 DNA reads as TGTGCCAGCAGCTTCGGGCAGCGGGAGACCCAGTACTTC. Protein product: CASSFGQRETQYF.

This chain links TRBV7-5 with TRBJ2-7; the table's D call TRBD2 went unverified against the DNA. TRBV7-5 counts as a pseudogene. CDR3 length equals 11 residues. The CDR3 nucleotides read TGTGTCAGAAGCGACCCGGGCGAGCAGTACTTC. As protein: CVRSDPGEQYF.

CDR3 bases: TGTGCCAGCAGCGTAGCCTCTAGCGGCACAGATACGCAGTATTTT. This codes for CASSVASSGTDTQYF. The rearrangement links TRBV9 to TRBJ2-3, with a possible D match to TRBD2 (6 bases). Germline CDR1 reads SGDLS; CDR2 reads YYNGEE. Trimming pared 0 bases from V and 1 base from J, leaving 9 bases between. The CDR3 consists of 15 residues.

The gene calls are TRBV27 and TRBJ2-1, with TRBD2 matching over 9 bases. The CDR3 spans 13 residues. J gave up 11 bases and V 5 bases, and 7 bases lay outside the gene matches. CDR1 is MNHEY and CDR2 is SMNVEV in the germline V gene (reference sequence). The CDR3, as DNA: TGTGCCAGCAGTCCGGGACTAGCTGTTCAGCAGTTCTTC. Residues: CASSPGLAVQQFF.

The CDR3 bases are TGTGCCAGCAGTTACTCTGGGACTAGCGGGAATGAGCAGTTCTTC. Its protein is CASSYSGTSGNEQFF. The gene calls are TRBV6-5 and TRBJ2-1, with 12 bases identical to TRBD2. Germline assignment: CDR1 MNHEY and CDR2 SVGAGI. The CDR3 totals 15 residues. The J segment lost 7 bases and the V segment lost 0 bases, leaving 1 base of the junction unmatched.

The J gene is TRBJ2-4, the V gene TRBV6-6, with 7 bases fitting TRBD1. Germline V lookup: CDR1 MNHNY, CDR2 SVGAGI (reference sequence). The trim removed 5 bases at V and 0 bases at J, leaving 1 base unmatched. CDR3 length equals 14 residues. CDR3 sequence: CASSHRGAKNIQYF. CDR3 nucleotide sequence: TGTGCCAGCAGTCACAGGGGAGCCAAAAACATTCAGTACTTC.

The chain recombines TRBV5-1 with TRBJ2-7, with D tentatively TRBD1 (5 bases). The CDR3 is 14 amino acids. V dropped 0 bases and J dropped 3 bases, with 10 bases sitting between them. Germline V lookup: CDR1 SGHRS, CDR2 YFSETQ. DNA of the CDR3: TGCGCCAGCAGCTTGGACAGGTCCTACTACGAGCAGTACTTC. Its protein product is CASSLDRSYYEQYF.

CDR3 nucleotide sequence: TGTGCCTGGAGTGTACAGGGAGTTCAGCCCCAGCATTTT. This encodes CAWSVQGVQPQHF. V gene TRBV30 combines with J gene TRBJ1-5, with D possibly matching TRBD1 (6 bases). The V and J ends lost 0 bases and 6 bases respectively, with 9 bases between them. This CDR3 region has 13 residues. The V gene's germline CDR1 is GTSNPN and CDR2 SVGIG (reference sequence).

The J gene is TRBJ2-5, the V gene TRBV7-2; a weak D match, TRBD2 (5 bases). The J call may be in error: the DNA end matches TRBJ2-7 better. CDR1 and CDR2 (germline): SGHTA, FQGNSA. The CDR3 sequence is 12 residues long. The CDR3 is CASSLVAFEQYF. CDR3 nucleotides: TGTGCCAGCAGCTTAGTAGCGTTCGAGCAGTACTTC.

The chain has TRBV5-5 and TRBJ2-7; D is uncertain. Germline CDR1 and CDR2: SGHKS and YYEKEE (reference sequence). CDR3 size: 11 residues. Trimming took 4 bases from V and 9 from J, leaving 11 bases between them. CDR3 protein: CASSPPMWQYF. The DNA of the CDR3 is TGTGCCAGCAGCCCCCCAATGTGGCAGTACTTC.

The J gene is TRBJ2-5, the V gene TRBV10-1; TRBD2 matches 14 bases. The J call may be wrong; the DNA end is better matched by TRBJ2-7. The germline V gene has CDR1 WNHNN and CDR2 SYGVQD (reference sequence). The CDR3 loop spans 15 amino acids. DNA for the CDR3: TGCGCCAGCAGTGGGGGACTAGCGGGAGTTAACGAGCAGTACTTC. Translated, it gives CASSGGLAGVNEQYF.

The chain joins TRBV27 to TRBJ1-1, with a weak D call TRBD1 (6 bases). The length of the CDR3 is 11 residues. V gave up 5 bases and J gave up 5 bases, with 6 bases separating them. Looked up from germline, CDR1 is MNHEY and CDR2 is SMNVEV (reference sequence). The CDR3 protein is CASSRGTEAFF. The CDR3 region has the DNA TGTGCCAGCAGTAGGGGGACTGAAGCTTTCTTT.